Listed here are 7 T cell receptor beta chains from one sample, sequenced in a study of T cell changes during pregnancy in multiple sclerosis. TCRdb keeps only in-frame clones here, not all; method: immunoSEQ multiplex PCR. The profile covers about 69,000 clones, with roughly 93% appearing a single time and 1.4% taken by the ten largest. The source was peripheral blood, collected in the third trimester of pregnancy. Receptors originate from a female donor with multiple sclerosis, enrolled in a pregnancy study.

The rearrangement links TRBV19 to TRBJ1-5; perhaps TRBD1 as D (6 bases). Germline V CDR1 and CDR2: LNHDA, SQIVND (reference sequence). V gave up 0 bases and J gave up 3 bases, with 12 bases separating them. CDR3 length: 16 amino acids. Here the CDR3 DNA reads TGTGCCAGTAGTATAGATCCAGGGGCGATCAATCAGCCCCAGCATTTT. Protein sequence: CASSIDPGAINQPQHF.

This sequence joins TRBV18 and TRBJ1-1; no clear D. Germline V gene data show CDR1 as KGHSH and CDR2 as LQKENI. The V and J ends lost 3 bases and 2 bases respectively, with 13 bases between them. The CDR3 runs 15 residues. CDR3 sequence reads: CASSPKRHENTEAFF. The CDR3 region has the DNA TGTGCCAGCTCACCTAAGAGACATGAAAACACTGAAGCTTTCTTT.

The chain combines TRBV6-1 with TRBJ1-2; perhaps TRBD1 as D (5 bases). CDR1 is MNHNS, CDR2 SASEGT, per germline. The ends were cut back, 7 bases at V and 4 bases at J, with 13 bases in the middle. The CDR3 loop spans 13 amino acids. CDR3 DNA sequence: TGTGCCAGCACCCGAAGGGGCAGCTATGGCTACACCTTC. Translating it yields CASTRRGSYGYTF.

V usage is TRBV5-1 and J usage is TRBJ1-1; TRBD1 aligns across 11 bases. The CDR3 runs 13 residues. The germline CDR1 and CDR2 sequences are SGHRS and YFSETQ. After removal of 3 bases from V and 10 bases from J, the junction contained 5 bases not matched to a gene. In DNA form, the CDR3 reads TGCGCCAGCAGCTACGGGACAGGGGGAGTAGCTTTCTTT. This gives the protein CASSYGTGGVAFF.

The chain has TRBV14 and TRBJ1-1; D perhaps matches TRBD1 (6 bases). Trimming left V 1 base short and J 0 bases short, with 15 bases between. Germline lookup yields CDR1 SGHDN and CDR2 FVKESK. The length of the CDR3 is 17 residues. The CDR3 DNA reads as TGTGCCAGCAGCCAAGGATGGGGGCGGGGGCTGAACACTGAAGCTTTCTTT. Its protein is CASSQGWGRGLNTEAFF.

The chain combines TRBV6-1 with TRBJ1-2; D possibly corresponds to TRBD1 (6 bases). V lost 1 base, J lost 5 bases, and 14 bases lay in between. The CDR3 has 15 residues. Looked up from germline, CDR1 is MNHNS and CDR2 is SASEGT. In DNA form, the CDR3 reads TGTGCCAGCAGTGAAGGGGACGGACAGTTTTATGGCTACACCTTC. As protein: CASSEGDGQFYGYTF.

The chain has TRBV29-1 and TRBJ2-7; D uncertain. The V and J ends lost 4 bases and 0 bases respectively, with 10 bases between them. The CDR3 is 13 amino acids. Germline V gene sequence: CDR1 SQVTM, CDR2 ANQGSEA. The CDR3 is CSVGIDNSYEQYF. CDR3 coding DNA: TGCAGCGTTGGGATTGACAACTCCTACGAGCAGTACTTC.